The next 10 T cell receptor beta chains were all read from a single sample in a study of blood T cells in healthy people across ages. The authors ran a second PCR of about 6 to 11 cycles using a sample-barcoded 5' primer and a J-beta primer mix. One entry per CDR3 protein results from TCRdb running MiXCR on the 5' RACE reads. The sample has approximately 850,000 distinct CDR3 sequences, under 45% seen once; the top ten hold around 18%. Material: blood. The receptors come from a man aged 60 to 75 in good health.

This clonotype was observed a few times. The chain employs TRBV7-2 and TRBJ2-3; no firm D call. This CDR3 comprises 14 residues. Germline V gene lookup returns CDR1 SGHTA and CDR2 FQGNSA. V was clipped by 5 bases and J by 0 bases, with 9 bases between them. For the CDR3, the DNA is TGTGCCAGCAGCCAAGAGCTGAGCACAGATACGCAGTATTTT. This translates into CASSQELSTDTQYF.

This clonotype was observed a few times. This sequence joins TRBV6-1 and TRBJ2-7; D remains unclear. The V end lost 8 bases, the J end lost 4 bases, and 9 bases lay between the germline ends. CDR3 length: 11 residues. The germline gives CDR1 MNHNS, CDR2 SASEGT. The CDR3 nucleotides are TGTGCCAGCCGAACCTATTACGAGCAGTACTTC. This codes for CASRTYYEQYF.

In nucleotides, the CDR3 is TGTGCCAGCAGTTACTCGATGGGGGCCGGGGAGCAGTTCTTC. This sequence encodes CASSYSMGAGEQFF. The chain uses TRBV6-5 and TRBJ2-1; D perhaps matches TRBD1 (6 bases). Looked up from germline, CDR1 is MNHEY and CDR2 is SVGAGI. The CDR3 is 14 amino acids. Trimming pared 0 bases from V and 10 bases from J, leaving 13 bases between.

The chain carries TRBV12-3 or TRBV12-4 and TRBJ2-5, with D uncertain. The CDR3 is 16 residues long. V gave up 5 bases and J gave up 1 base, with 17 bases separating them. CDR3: CASSPRRTQSQETQYF. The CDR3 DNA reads TGTGCCAGCAGTCCCCGACGAACCCAGAGCCAAGAGACCCAGTACTTC.

This CDR3 is CASSTQTSGGPHSTYNEQFF. The CDR3 DNA reads as TGTGCCAGCAGCACCCAAACTAGCGGGGGGCCCCATTCTACCTACAATGAGCAGTTCTTC. The rearrangement uses TRBV9 and TRBJ2-1; 12 positions match TRBD2. This CDR3 contains 20 residues. V gave up 4 bases and J gave up 2 bases; unmatched junction bases: 16. Germline CDR1 is SGDLS and CDR2 is YYNGEE.

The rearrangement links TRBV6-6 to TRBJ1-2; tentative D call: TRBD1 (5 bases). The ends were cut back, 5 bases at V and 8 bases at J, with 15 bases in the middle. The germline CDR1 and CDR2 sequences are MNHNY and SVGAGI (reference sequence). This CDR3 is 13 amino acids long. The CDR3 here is CASSPSGGDGYTF. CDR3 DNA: TGTGCCAGCAGTCCTTCGGGGGGGGACGGCTACACCTTC.

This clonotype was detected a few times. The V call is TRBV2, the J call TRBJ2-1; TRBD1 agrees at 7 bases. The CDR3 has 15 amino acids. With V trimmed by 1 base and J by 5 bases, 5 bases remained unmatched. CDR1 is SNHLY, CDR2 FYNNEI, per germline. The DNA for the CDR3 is TGTGCCAGCAGTGAAGAAGGGACAGCAGACAATGAGCAGTTCTTC. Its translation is CASSEEGTADNEQFF.

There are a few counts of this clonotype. Here the CDR3 DNA reads TGTGCCAGCAGCCTCGGCAGTAAAGAGACCCAGTACTTC. Translated: CASSLGSKETQYF. This sequence joins TRBV3-1 and TRBJ2-5; D not certain. The CDR3 is made up of 13 amino acids. V lost 4 bases and J lost 3, with 9 bases in between. CDR1 LGHDT and CDR2 YNNKEL come from the germline V gene (reference sequence).

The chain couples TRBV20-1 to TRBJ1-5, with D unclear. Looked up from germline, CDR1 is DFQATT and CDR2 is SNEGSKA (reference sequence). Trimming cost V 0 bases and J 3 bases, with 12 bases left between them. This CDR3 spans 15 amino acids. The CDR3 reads CSARDSRAPNQPQHF. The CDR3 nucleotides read TGCAGTGCTAGAGATTCCCGGGCCCCCAATCAGCCCCAGCATTTT.

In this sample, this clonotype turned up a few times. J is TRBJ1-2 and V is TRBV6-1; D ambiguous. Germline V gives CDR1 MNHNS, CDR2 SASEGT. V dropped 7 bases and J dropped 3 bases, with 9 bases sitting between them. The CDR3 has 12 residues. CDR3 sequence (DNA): TGTGCCAGCACCCAGGATTACTATGGCTACACCTTC. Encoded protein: CASTQDYYGYTF.